The clone carrying this TCR beta chain has a handful of counts. Enrolled through a virtual design, the participants were between 18 and 89 years of age and came from about two dozen US areas. Contact with a PCR-confirmed or clinician-diagnosed COVID-19 case occurred within 2 weeks of entry. The sample originates from a study of blood T cell repertoires in COVID-19. This CDR3 comprises 14 residues. Germline CDR1 is SNHLY and CDR2 is FYNNEI. Trimming took 6 bases from V and 8 from J; bases not matched to a gene: 10. The authors' processing: Amplifying reference gene primers gave estimates of nucleated cell counts. Profiled with immunoSEQ multiplex PCR; TCRdb holds only in-frame clones, not every one. That table supplies the V and J calls and clone size; D and trimming were determined from the DNA. The sample includes over 200,000 clones, about 90% of them seen just once.

The chain joins TRBV2 to TRBJ1-5, with 7 bases that match TRBD1. The specimen was PBMCs or T cells enriched from blood (not recorded which). This receptor was identified in a woman in her thirties who had been exposed to COVID-19. CDR3 bases: TGTGCCAGCAGGATGACAGGGAAATTGAAGCCCCAGCATTTT. This encodes CASRMTGKLKPQHF.